This entry lists 18 T cell receptor beta chains sequenced from one sample in a study of blood T cell repertoires in COVID-19. Only in-frame clones appear in the TCRdb table, and some are missing; sequencing was by immunoSEQ multiplex PCR. The sample has tens of thousands of clones, 70% to 90% seen once. Material: peripheral blood. All receptors come from a human donor in a cohort sampled during active COVID-19.

On this clone itself: Sequence at one end of the junction differs from germline and may be a read error. The chain joins TRBV11-2 to TRBJ2-7, with D possibly matching TRBD1 (7 bases). This CDR3 has 13 amino acids. CDR1 is SGHAT, CDR2 FQNNGV, per germline. CDR3 region: CASTLGGGAEQYF. CDR3 coding DNA: TGTGCCAGCACCTTAGGGGGCGGGGCCGAGCAGTACTTC.

This clone appeared once. V gene TRBV5-5 combines with J gene TRBJ2-7; maybe TRBD2 (5 bases). From germline, CDR1 is SGHKS and CDR2 YYEKEE (reference sequence). Trimming removed 0 bases at V and 3 bases at J, with 19 bases between. The CDR3 runs 17 residues. The CDR3: CASSLDRELDNLYEQYF. Here the CDR3 DNA reads TGTGCCAGCAGCTTGGATCGGGAACTAGACAACCTCTACGAGCAGTACTTC. Combining the CDR3 with reference TRBV5-5 and TRBJ2-7 gives the whole variable domain DAGVTQSPTHLIKTRGQQVTLRCSPISGHKSVSWYQQVLGQGPQFIFQYYEKEERGRGNFPDRFSARQFPNYSSELNVNALLLGDSALYLCASSLDRELDNLYEQYFGPGTRLTVT.

The DNA of the CDR3 is TGTGCCTGGAGTGTACTCGGGGTTGGTAATGAAAAACTGTTTTTT. It specifies CAWSVLGVGNEKLFF. The chain couples TRBV30 to TRBJ1-4; no firm D call. The CDR3 consists of 15 residues. With 0 bases removed from V and 4 bases from J, the gap between germline ends came to 12 bases. From germline, CDR1 is GTSNPN and CDR2 SVGIG (reference sequence).

The V and J genes are TRBV2 and TRBJ2-5; D gene unclear. Germline V lookup: CDR1 SNHLY, CDR2 FYNNEI. The CDR3 consists of 13 residues. V was cut by 1 base and J by 6 bases, with 9 bases left in between. CDR3 DNA: TGTGCCAGCAGTGAAGGGCCCGTGCAGACCCAGTACTTC. Residues: CASSEGPVQTQYF.

A few counts support this clone. This chain uses TRBV6-2 or TRBV6-3 with TRBJ2-7; 8 bases are shared with TRBD2. This CDR3 spans 17 amino acids. The V segment lost 4 bases and the J segment 2 bases; nucleotides outside the gene matches: 13. Germline V gene sequence: CDR1 MNHEY, CDR2 SVGEGT. CDR3 sequence reads: CASSFPGGLGSPYEQYF. CDR3 DNA sequence: TGTGCCAGCAGTTTCCCCGGGGGACTAGGGAGTCCCTACGAGCAGTACTTC.

J is TRBJ2-7 and V is TRBV19; D is uncertain. Germline V CDR1 and CDR2: LNHDA, SQIVND (reference sequence). The CDR3 is 11 amino acids. V was shortened by 5 bases and J by 3 bases, with 5 bases between the two germline ends. The CDR3 spells CASSGSYEQYF. CDR3 DNA sequence: TGTGCCAGTAGTGGCAGCTACGAGCAGTACTTC.

The chain uses TRBV7-2 and TRBJ2-7, with D perhaps matching TRBD2 (6 bases). V lost 1 base, J lost 10 bases, and 8 bases lay in between. CDR1 and CDR2 (germline): SGHTA, FQGNSA. The CDR3 is 11 amino acids. The CDR3 DNA sequence: TGTGCCAGCAGCTTAGTCGGGAGTCAGTACTTC. Protein sequence: CASSLVGSQYF.

J is TRBJ2-6 and V is TRBV28; D possibly corresponds to TRBD2 (6 bases). CDR1 MDHEN and CDR2 SYDVKM come from the germline V gene. CDR3 size: 15 residues. Deletions cut 5 bases from V and 3 bases from J, with 11 bases between. This CDR3 reads CASSPAGGGANVLTF. For the CDR3, the DNA is TGTGCCAGCAGTCCCGCCGGGGGTGGGGCCAACGTCCTGACTTTC.

The V call is TRBV7-9, the J call TRBJ2-7; D is possibly TRBD1 (6 bases). The CDR3 length is 15 residues. The V gene's germline CDR1 is SEHNR and CDR2 FQNEAQ (reference sequence). V shed 1 base and J shed 1 base, with 11 bases lying between them. The CDR3 protein is CASSLVGRGSYEQYF. The CDR3 coding sequence is TGTGCCAGCAGCTTAGTCGGCAGGGGATCCTACGAGCAGTACTTC.

A remark on this clone: The DNA is left out, because the CDR3 cannot be placed on it with certainty; the CDR3 is given as TCRdb lists it. The CDR3 loop reads CASSKAWGSGTAPWVETQYF. The V gene is TRBV21-1, the J gene TRBJ2-5; the table gives TRBD1 as D, unverified against the DNA. TRBV21-1 is designated a pseudogene. A total of 20 residues make up the CDR3, ends included.

The genes are TRBV6-1 and TRBJ1-5; no definite D call. The V end was cut by 0 bases, the J end by 5 bases, with 11 bases between. This CDR3 comprises 15 residues. Per the germline V gene, CDR1 is MNHNS and CDR2 is SASEGT. The CDR3 DNA reads TGTGCCAGCAGTGAAGCCCTGCGGGGTGATCAGCCCCAGCATTTT. Encoded protein: CASSEALRGDQPQHF.

This chain uses TRBV4-1 with TRBJ2-3; 9 bases fit TRBD1. V lost 2 bases to trimming and J lost 4 bases; unmatched junction nucleotides: 10. Germline-derived CDR1 and CDR2 are MGHRA and YSYEKL. The CDR3 is 17 residues long. This CDR3 reads CASSQTNRGRPADTQYF. Here the CDR3 DNA reads TGCGCCAGCAGCCAAACAAACAGGGGGCGCCCCGCAGATACGCAGTATTTT.

This sequence joins TRBV5-4 and TRBJ1-4; 9 positions agree with TRBD1. The CDR3 runs 15 residues. From germline, CDR1 is SGHNT and CDR2 YYREEE (reference sequence). V lost 5 bases and J lost 8; bases outside the gene matches: 10. CDR3: CASSRRTGADEKLFF. In nucleotides, the CDR3 is TGTGCCAGCAGTCGCCGGACAGGGGCAGACGAAAAACTGTTTTTT.

This clone was seen a single time. The chain is built from TRBV21-1 and TRBJ2-5; the table names TRBD1, a call not compared with the DNA. TRBV21-1 is noted as a pseudogene. The CDR3 sequence is 18 residues long. In nucleotides, the CDR3 is TGTGCCAGCAGCAAAGGCTCTTGCTCACGACAGTACCAAGAGACCCAGTACTTC. It is translated as CASSKGSCSRQYQETQYF.

The chain is built from TRBV18 and TRBJ2-7; perhaps TRBD1 as D (6 bases). Germline V CDR1 and CDR2: KGHSH, LQKENI. V lost 3 bases, J lost 5 bases, and 20 bases lay in between. The CDR3 runs 16 residues. DNA for the CDR3: TGTGCCAGCTCACCGGTGGCAGGGGTTAAGGGGGACGAGCAGTACTTC. Its protein product is CASSPVAGVKGDEQYF.

This chain joins TRBV7-2 and TRBJ1-5; D is unclear. Trimming removed 3 bases from V and 6 bases from J, with 15 bases in between. Germline V CDR1 and CDR2: SGHTA, FQGNSA. The CDR3 loop spans 15 amino acids. CDR3: CASSLSGPVGQPQHF. CDR3 coding DNA: TGTGCCAGCAGCTTGAGCGGGCCCGTGGGTCAGCCCCAGCATTTT.

The V call is TRBV7-2, the J call TRBJ1-1; D unclear. The CDR3 is made up of 14 amino acids. Deletions cut 1 base from V and 5 bases from J, with 11 bases between. Germline CDR1 and CDR2: SGHTA and FQGNSA. CDR3 loop: CASSLEFRGTEAFF. CDR3 nucleotides: TGTGCCAGCAGCTTAGAATTCCGAGGAACTGAAGCTTTCTTT.

J is TRBJ2-6 and V is TRBV3-1 (or the pseudogene TRBV3-2); perhaps TRBD1 as D (6 bases). Trimming took off 4 bases at V and 0 bases at J, with 10 bases between the two ends. This CDR3 contains 16 residues. The germline V gene encodes CDR1 LGHDT and CDR2 YNNKEL (reference sequence). The CDR3 DNA sequence: TGTGCCAGCAGCCCATGGACAGTCTCTGGGGCCAACGTCCTGACTTTC. Encoded protein: CASSPWTVSGANVLTF.